Listed below are T cell receptor beta chains from one sample, sequenced in a study of beta chain features in type 1 diabetes. Measured with immunoSEQ multiplex PCR; TCRdb has only the in-frame clones, and not every one. The table records roughly 230,000 clones, over 8.5% of them present only once. The specimen sequenced was naive CD4+ T cells from blood. These receptors originate from a young woman in good health. Each CDR3 is given with its conserved first and last residue. The order of the fields is J gene, D gene, clone size, V gene, CDR3 protein, CDR3 DNA. A D gene is named only where the DNA matches it firmly. Some rows have no size entry. The others give once, few or many, or a class for an expanded clone.

j_gene: TRBJ1-5; d_gene: -; abundance: few; v_gene: TRBV4-1; CDR3aa: CASSQDLSGRNQPQHF; CDR3nt: TGCGCCAGCAGCCAAGATCTTTCAGGCCGCAATCAGCCCCAGCATTTT
j_gene: TRBJ1-1; d_gene: -; abundance: few; v_gene: TRBV30; CDR3aa: CAWSNRVNTEAFF; CDR3nt: TGTGCCTGGAGTAACCGAGTAAACACTGAAGCTTTCTTT
j_gene: TRBJ2-5; d_gene: -; abundance: -; v_gene: TRBV4-1; CDR3aa: CASSQTLSPGQETQYF; CDR3nt: TGCGCCAGCAGCCAAACTCTATCGCCAGGGCAGGAGACCCAGTACTTC
j_gene: TRBJ2-1; d_gene: -; abundance: -; v_gene: TRBV28; CDR3aa: CASSLIGNEQFF; CDR3nt: TGTGCCAGCAGTTTAATCGGGAATGAGCAGTTCTTC
j_gene: TRBJ2-7; d_gene: TRBD2; abundance: few; v_gene: TRBV4-2; CDR3aa: CASSRRLAGDHSYEQYF; CDR3nt: TGTGCCAGCAGCCGTCGACTAGCGGGAGATCATTCCTACGAGCAGTACTTC
j_gene: TRBJ1-5; d_gene: -; abundance: few; v_gene: TRBV28; CDR3aa: CATQFTYRTSNQPQHF; CDR3nt: TGTGCCACCCAGTTTACATACAGAACTAGCAATCAGCCCCAGCATTTT
j_gene: TRBJ1-1; d_gene: -; abundance: -; v_gene: TRBV2; CDR3aa: CASSEAPGLGTEAFF; CDR3nt: TGTGCCAGCAGTGAAGCCCCTGGACTGGGCACTGAAGCTTTCTTT
j_gene: TRBJ2-5; d_gene: -; abundance: few; v_gene: TRBV7-7; CDR3aa: CASSLYFGSETQYF; CDR3nt: TGTGCCAGCAGCTTATATTTCGGTTCAGAGACCCAGTACTTC
j_gene: TRBJ2-4; d_gene: TRBD2; abundance: few; v_gene: TRBV30; CDR3aa: CAWSGARLAGLTDKNIQYF; CDR3nt: TGTGCCTGGAGTGGTGCCAGACTAGCGGGACTCACGGACAAAAACATTCAGTACTTC
j_gene: TRBJ1-4; d_gene: -; abundance: -; v_gene: TRBV10-1; CDR3aa: CAGNGGLEEKLFF; CDR3nt: TGCGCCGGGAACGGGGGATTAGAAGAAAAACTGTTTTTT
j_gene: TRBJ2-7; d_gene: -; abundance: -; v_gene: TRBV20-1; CDR3aa: CSARGGYEQYF; CDR3nt: TGCAGTGCTAGGGGGGGTTACGAGCAGTACTTC
j_gene: TRBJ2-1; d_gene: TRBD2; abundance: -; v_gene: TRBV2; CDR3aa: CATRPGLADNEQFF; CDR3nt: TGTGCCACTAGACCGGGACTAGCGGACAATGAGCAGTTCTTC
j_gene: TRBJ1-2; d_gene: -; abundance: -; v_gene: TRBV11-2; CDR3aa: CASSTRTSGGYTF; CDR3nt: TGTGCCAGCAGCACACGGACTTCGGGTGGCTACACCTTC
j_gene: TRBJ2-5; d_gene: TRBD2; abundance: -; v_gene: TRBV5-4; CDR3aa: CASSSKGGPGETQYF; CDR3nt: TGTGCCAGCAGCTCTAAGGGAGGGCCAGGAGAGACCCAGTACTTC
j_gene: TRBJ2-1; d_gene: -; abundance: few; v_gene: TRBV6-1; CDR3aa: CASSEVLSGMQFF; CDR3nt: TGTGCCAGCAGTGAAGTCCTGTCCGGTATGCAGTTCTTC
j_gene: TRBJ2-5; d_gene: -; abundance: -; v_gene: TRBV14; CDR3aa: CASSQATGGRETQYF; CDR3nt: TGTGCCAGCAGCCAAGCGACAGGAGGCCGCGAGACCCAGTACTTC